Listed here are 25 T cell receptor beta chains from one sample, sequenced in a study of OX40 agonist ivuxolimab in advanced cancers. Clones were read by immunoSEQ multiplex PCR, and TCRdb kept only the in-frame ones, dropping some. The sample has roughly 50,000 clones; around nine tenths are singletons. This specimen was CD4+ or CD8+ T cells sorted from blood, taken in a trial of the OX40 agonist ivuxolimab. Receptors were obtained from an adult with an advanced solid tumor such as melanoma, head and neck, liver or kidney cancer.

The table lists this clone with a few counts. This rearrangement joins TRBV6-1 to TRBJ1-1, with D unclear. There are 13 residues in the CDR3. Germline V lookup: CDR1 MNHNS, CDR2 SASEGT. V lost 3 bases to trimming and J lost 0 bases, with 5 bases between them. CDR3 sequence reads: CASSDYMNTEAFF. The CDR3 DNA follows: TGTGCCAGCAGTGACTACATGAACACTGAAGCTTTCTTT.

This clone showed up just a few times. The chain joins TRBV19 to TRBJ1-5; 10 nucleotides align to TRBD1. V trimming: 5 bases; J trimming: 7 bases; junction bases outside the gene matches: 8. The CDR3 consists of 15 residues. CDR1 is LNHDA, CDR2 SQIVND, per germline (reference sequence). Here the CDR3 reads CASSAGTGVGQPQHF. Here the CDR3 DNA reads TGTGCCAGTAGTGCCGGGACAGGGGTTGGGCAGCCCCAGCATTTT.

V usage is TRBV29-1 and J usage is TRBJ1-1, with D possibly TRBD1 on 6 matching bases. CDR1 is SQVTM and CDR2 is ANQGSEA in the germline V gene. Between the trimmed V and J ends, which lost 6 bases and 1 base, there was a span of 18 bases. The CDR3 is made up of 15 amino acids. The CDR3 bases are TGCAGCGTCCTCAGGGGCTGGCATGGGAACACTGAAGCTTTCTTT. This translates into CSVLRGWHGNTEAFF.

The V and J genes are TRBV6-5 and TRBJ1-5, with D tentatively TRBD1 (5 bases). CDR1 is MNHEY and CDR2 is SVGAGI in the germline V gene. The V end was cut by 2 bases, the J end by 4 bases, with 12 bases between. There are 15 residues in the CDR3. The CDR3 is CASSYAGTENQPQHF. CDR3 nucleotides: TGTGCCAGCAGTTACGCCGGGACGGAGAATCAGCCCCAGCATTTT.

This chain joins TRBV4-3 and TRBJ1-2; maybe TRBD1 (5 bases). Germline V CDR1 and CDR2: LGHNA, YSLEER. The CDR3 contains 17 residues. The V and J ends lost 0 bases and 6 bases respectively, with 20 bases between them. The CDR3 sequence: CASSQDSLGAPSHGYTF. CDR3 bases: TGCGCCAGCAGCCAAGATAGTCTCGGGGCCCCGAGCCATGGCTACACCTTC.

This clone was found once. The chain uses TRBV11-2 and TRBJ1-6; TRBD1 might be the D (6 bases). V lost 2 bases, J lost 4 bases, and 15 bases lay in between. CDR1 SGHAT and CDR2 FQNNGV come from the germline V gene. The CDR3 sequence is 17 residues long. The CDR3 region has the DNA TGTGCCAGCAGCTTACCCCAGGGGCAAACATATAATTCACCCCTCCACTTT. This codes for CASSLPQGQTYNSPLHF.

The rearrangement joins TRBV18 to TRBJ2-3; the match to TRBD2 covers 9 bases. Looked up from germline, CDR1 is KGHSH and CDR2 is LQKENI. Trimming took 3 bases from V and 5 from J; bases not matched to a gene: 15. This CDR3 has 18 residues. The CDR3 DNA reads as TGTGCCAGCTCACCCCTCCCCCCCTCTAGCGGGAACATAGATACGCAGTATTTT. This encodes CASSPLPPSSGNIDTQYF. Combining the CDR3 with reference TRBV18 and TRBJ2-3 gives the whole variable domain NAGVMQNPRHLVRRRGQEARLRCSPMKGHSHVYWYRQLPEEGLKFMVYLQKENIIDESGMPKERFSAEFPKEGPSILRIQQVVRGDSAAYFCASSPLPPSSGNIDTQYFGPGTRLTVL.

V is TRBV4-3 and J is TRBJ2-1; 13 bases match TRBD2. The CDR3 sequence is 16 residues long. The V gene's germline CDR1 is LGHNA and CDR2 YSLEER. The J segment lost 2 bases and the V segment lost 4 bases, leaving 2 bases of the junction unmatched. The DNA for the CDR3 is TGCGCCAGCAGCCCCGGGACTAGCGGGACCTACAATGAGCAGTTCTTC. This encodes CASSPGTSGTYNEQFF.

The chain combines TRBV4-2 with TRBJ2-7; 10 bases are a match to TRBD2. CDR1 is LGHNA and CDR2 is YNFKEQ in the germline V gene. The CDR3 length is 18 residues. J was trimmed by 6 bases and V by 0 bases; bases with no gene match: 14. The CDR3 DNA reads as TGTGCCAGCAGCCAAGATCGGGCTAGCGGGAGTCACTGGGTCGAGCAGTACTTC. Its protein is CASSQDRASGSHWVEQYF.

The chain links TRBV29-1 to TRBJ2-7; maybe TRBD1 (5 bases). CDR1 SQVTM and CDR2 ANQGSEA come from the germline V gene. The V and J ends lost 7 bases and 3 bases respectively, with 10 bases between them. The CDR3 has 11 residues. CDR3 nucleotides: TGCAGCGCCGGAGACAGCTACGAGCAGTACTTC. It codes for CSAGDSYEQYF.

This rearrangement joins TRBV19 to TRBJ1-6; TRBD1 might be the D (5 bases). V was cut by 2 bases and J by 6 bases, with 14 bases left in between. Germline assignment: CDR1 LNHDA and CDR2 SQIVND (reference sequence). CDR3 length equals 16 residues. CDR3 nucleotides: TGTGCCAGTAGTATAATAGGAAGGGGTGGTAATTCACCCCTCCACTTT. Protein sequence: CASSIIGRGGNSPLHF.

The chain is built from TRBV27 and TRBJ1-1; the D gene is possibly TRBD1 (5 bases). The CDR3 has 14 amino acids. Per germline, CDR1 MNHEY and CDR2 SMNVEV (reference sequence). Trimming left V 8 bases short and J 4 bases short, with 17 bases between. The CDR3 loop reads CASEGPPGTTEAFF. In DNA form, the CDR3 reads TGTGCCAGCGAGGGGCCCCCAGGGACCACTGAAGCTTTCTTT.

The chain couples TRBV5-4 to TRBJ2-2, with D perhaps matching TRBD2 (6 bases). CDR3 size: 17 residues. V was trimmed by 4 bases and J by 2 bases, leaving 18 bases between them. Germline lookup yields CDR1 SGHNT and CDR2 YYREEE (reference sequence). As DNA, the CDR3 is TGTGCCAGCAGCGGCTCCGCTAGCGTCTCAAACACCGGGGAGCTGTTTTTT. Its translation: CASSGSASVSNTGELFF.

J is TRBJ2-7 and V is TRBV7-9; 8 bases agree with TRBD1. Germline V gene lookup returns CDR1 SEHNR and CDR2 FQNEAQ (reference sequence). V was pared by 7 bases and J by 7 bases, with 15 bases of the junction left unmatched. There are 15 residues in the CDR3. CDR3 nucleotides: TGTGCCAGCACCTTCGGGACAGGCAGTATCGGGGAGCAGTACTTC. It is translated as CASTFGTGSIGEQYF.

The chain carries TRBV19 and TRBJ2-1; perhaps D is TRBD1 or TRBD2 (5 bases each). Per germline, CDR1 LNHDA and CDR2 SQIVND (reference sequence). V lost 1 base and J 0 bases, leaving 7 bases between the germline ends. CDR3 size: 15 residues. CDR3 protein: CASSIGGTSYNEQFF. The CDR3, as DNA: TGTGCCAGTAGTATAGGGGGGACCTCCTACAATGAGCAGTTCTTC. The full variable domain, with the rest looked up from reference TRBV19 and TRBJ2-1, is DGGITQSPKYLFRKEGQNVTLSCEQNLNHDAMYWYRQDPGQGLRLIYYSQIVNDFQKGDIAEGYSVSREKKESFPLTVTSAQKNPTAFYLCASSIGGTSYNEQFFGPGTRLTVL.

Here the CDR3 reads CASRPGGAMTETQYF. Here the CDR3 DNA reads TGTGCCAGCCGCCCCGGAGGGGCAATGACAGAGACCCAGTACTTC. V is TRBV6-6 and J is TRBJ2-5; tentatively, D is TRBD2 (6 bases). Looked up from germline, CDR1 is MNHNY and CDR2 is SVGAGI (reference sequence). The CDR3 extends over 15 amino acids. The germline V and J ends were trimmed by 8 bases and 4 bases, with 20 bases remaining between them.

The V and J genes are TRBV7-3 and TRBJ2-3; D is possibly TRBD2 (5 bases). The CDR3 has 17 amino acids. The germline CDR1 and CDR2 sequences are SGHTA and FQGTGA. V was trimmed by 5 bases and J by 1 base, leaving 19 bases between them. Here the CDR3 DNA reads TGTGCCAGCAGCGACAAAGGCGGAGGAGAACGCACAGATACGCAGTATTTT. Translated, it gives CASSDKGGGERTDTQYF.

The chain joins TRBV5-6 to TRBJ2-7, with TRBD1 matching 7 bases. This CDR3 has 15 residues. V shed 0 bases and J 3 bases; nucleotides not matched to a gene: 6. From germline, CDR1 is SGHDT and CDR2 YYEEEE. The CDR3 sequence: CASSLGDSLVYEQYF. CDR3 bases: TGTGCCAGCAGCTTGGGGGACAGTCTGGTCTACGAGCAGTACTTC.

This clone showed up just once. The V gene is TRBV7-9, the J gene TRBJ1-6; D uncertain. This CDR3 has 12 amino acids. V was clipped by 1 base and J by 11 bases, with 6 bases between them. The germline gives CDR1 SEHNR, CDR2 FQNEAQ (reference sequence). The CDR3 DNA reads as TGTGCCAGCAGCTTAGGGGATCCACCCCTCCACTTT. Amino acid sequence: CASSLGDPPLHF.

This clone was counted a single time. This chain uses TRBV20-1 with TRBJ2-7; 7 bases map to TRBD2. Germline V lookup: CDR1 DFQATT, CDR2 SNEGSKA (reference sequence). V shed 5 bases and J 3 bases; nucleotides not matched to a gene: 1. CDR3 length equals 11 residues. Here the CDR3 DNA reads TGCAGTGCTGGGAGGGGCTACGAGCAGTACTTC. This codes for CSAGRGYEQYF.

V and J are TRBV5-5 and TRBJ2-7; no clear D gene. The CDR3 sequence is 14 residues long. Trimming took 2 bases from V and 0 from J, leaving 9 bases between them. The germline CDR1 and CDR2 sequences are SGHKS and YYEKEE (reference sequence). The CDR3 DNA is TGTGCCAGCAGCTTATTAGGCCCCTCCTACGAGCAGTACTTC. Translating it yields CASSLLGPSYEQYF.

This chain links TRBV9 with TRBJ1-1; 10 bases agree with TRBD1. The CDR3 sequence is 17 residues long. V dropped 3 bases and J dropped 3; count of bases not matched to a gene: 11. CDR1 and CDR2 from the germline V gene are SGDLS and YYNGEE. The CDR3 sequence: CASSDNRDRGSDTEAFF. Written as DNA, the CDR3 is TGTGCCAGCAGCGATAATCGGGACAGGGGATCGGACACTGAAGCTTTCTTT.

The chain combines TRBV27 with TRBJ2-1, with 9 bases aligning to TRBD2. The CDR3 is made up of 17 amino acids. Trimming took 6 bases from V and 0 from J; bases not matched to a gene: 9. Germline loops: CDR1 MNHEY, CDR2 SMNVEV (reference sequence). The CDR3 DNA sequence: TGTGCCAGCAGCTGGTCCCTAGCGGGGAGCTCCTACAATGAGCAGTTCTTC. This codes for CASSWSLAGSSYNEQFF.

This rearrangement joins TRBV6-5 to TRBJ2-7; 7 bases map to TRBD1. This CDR3 region has 14 residues. Trimming removed 3 bases from V and 3 bases from J; junction bases left unmatched: 5. Germline V gene data show CDR1 as MNHEY and CDR2 as SVGAGI. This chain's CDR3 is CASSYTGDYYEQYF. The CDR3 DNA reads TGTGCCAGCAGTTATACAGGGGATTACTACGAGCAGTACTTC.

There are a few counts of this clone. J is TRBJ1-1 and V is TRBV30; 7 positions match TRBD1. CDR1 and CDR2 from the germline V gene are GTSNPN and SVGIG (reference sequence). The CDR3 has 12 amino acids. With V trimmed by 5 bases and J by 4 bases, 4 bases remained unmatched. This CDR3 reads CAWDRAGTEAFF. CDR3 coding DNA: TGTGCCTGGGACAGGGCGGGCACTGAAGCTTTCTTT.